This is a list of T cell receptor beta chains from one sample in a study of cytomegalovirus exposure and HLA in healthy donors. Profiled with immunoSEQ multiplex PCR; TCRdb holds only in-frame clones, not every one. This table holds fewer than 200,000 clones, approximately 84% found once. The sample taken for sequencing was PBMCs. Receptors originate from a woman aged 45-65 years in good health and CMV-seropositive. CDR3s include the opening cysteine and the closing phenylalanine or tryptophan. Fields, in order: J gene, V gene, D gene, clone size, CDR3 protein, CDR3 DNA. A D gene is named only where the DNA matches it firmly. The listing skips clone size in some rows; elsewhere it reads once, few, many or a size class.

>TRBJ2-7|TRBV7-9|-|-
CSSSTSWSEQYF
TGTTCCAGCAGCACTAGCTGGAGCGAGCAGTACTTC
>TRBJ2-6|TRBV10-3|-|-
CAISEGPRPSGANVLTF
TGTGCCATCAGTGAGGGGCCCCGGCCCTCTGGGGCCAACGTCCTGACTTTC
>TRBJ2-7|TRBV6-6|TRBD2|-
CASSYGVGGRRVEQYF
TGTGCCAGCAGTTACGGGGTTGGCGGGAGGCGTGTCGAGCAGTACTTC
>TRBJ1-1|TRBV29-1|-|-
CRVGVGGGAFF
TGCCGCGTTGGGGTAGGTGGCGGCGCTTTCTTT
>TRBJ1-2|TRBV7-3|-|-
CASREGTDGYTF
TGTGCCAGCAGGGAGGGGACGGATGGCTACACCTTC
>TRBJ1-2|TRBV18|TRBD1|-
CASSPPTGTGGTYGYTF
TGTGCCAGCTCACCCCCTACGGGGACAGGGGGGACCTATGGCTACACCTTC
>TRBJ2-7|TRBV11-1|TRBD1|-
CASSKGQLTYEQYF
TGTGCCAGCAGCAAGGGACAGCTTACCTACGAGCAGTACTTC
>TRBJ2-7|TRBV4-3|-|-
CASSQDKGGATYEQYF
TGCGCCAGCAGCCAAGATAAGGGGGGGGCCACCTACGAGCAGTACTTC
>TRBJ2-3|TRBV5-4|-|-
CASTPSGPGKGADTQYF
TGTGCCAGCACCCCGTCAGGACCGGGAAAGGGCGCAGATACGCAGTATTTT
>TRBJ2-7|TRBV2|-|-
CASPRRDRTYEQYF
TGTGCCAGCCCCCGGAGGGATAGGACCTACGAGCAGTACTTC
>TRBJ2-3|TRBV13|TRBD2|-
CASSSSGGAARSNADTQYF
TGTGCCAGCAGCTCTAGCGGGGGGGCTGCAAGAAGTAACGCAGATACGCAGTATTTT
>TRBJ2-3|TRBV2|-|-
CASSSFDLDTQYF
TGTGCCAGCAGTTCCTTCGACTTGGATACGCAGTATTTT
>TRBJ1-4|TRBV27|-|-
CASRRVLTNEKLFF
TGTGCCAGCAGACGGGTCTTAACTAATGAAAAACTGTTTTTT
>TRBJ2-5|TRBV9|TRBD2|once
CASSPRGGAGTQETQYF
TGTGCCAGCAGCCCCCGTGGAGGAGCGGGGACCCAAGAGACCCAGTACTTC
>TRBJ2-5|TRBV13|TRBD1|few
CASSLEGTGLETQYF
TGTGCCAGCAGCTTAGAGGGGACAGGGTTAGAGACCCAGTACTTC
>TRBJ1-6|TRBV5-4|-|-
CASSYDRITLHF
TGTGCCAGCAGTTACGACAGGATTACCCTCCACTTT
>TRBJ1-1|TRBV7-2|TRBD1|-
CASSSGQDFEAFF
TGTGCCAGCAGCTCCGGACAGGACTTTGAAGCTTTCTTT
>TRBJ2-1|TRBV6-1|-|-
CASSEAGGAYNEQFF
TGTGCCAGCAGTGAAGCGGGGGGGGCGTACAATGAGCAGTTCTTC
>TRBJ1-1|TRBV19|-|-
CASSQGTNTEAFF
TGTGCCAGTAGTCAGGGTACAAACACTGAAGCTTTCTTT
>TRBJ1-3|TRBV7-2|-|once
CASSSGDPRRSGNTIYF
TGTGCCAGCAGCTCGGGGGACCCCCGTCGCTCTGGAAACACCATATATTTT
>TRBJ1-2|TRBV7-2|TRBD1|-
CASSATGDSTSGGYTF
TGTGCCAGCAGCGCAACAGGGGACTCGACTTCTGGTGGCTACACCTTC
>TRBJ2-1|TRBV6-4|-|-
CASSDGLDGDEQFF
TGTGCCAGCAGTGACGGCCTAGATGGCGATGAGCAGTTCTTC
>TRBJ2-2|TRBV7-2|TRBD2|few
CASSSTSGTGELFF
TGTGCCAGCAGCTCGACTAGCGGGACCGGGGAGCTGTTTTTT
>TRBJ2-7|TRBV21-1|-|-
CASSVRDRENRYEQYF
TGTGCCAGCAGCGTTCGGGACAGGGAAAATAGGTACGAGCAGTACTTC
>TRBJ2-1|TRBV15|-|-
CATSRGPGSSYNEQFF
TGTGCCACCAGCAGAGGTCCGGGAAGTTCCTACAATGAGCAGTTCTTC
>TRBJ2-4|TRBV28|TRBD1|-
CASSSTGGKHF
TGTGCCAGCAGTTCGACAGGGGGCAAGCACTTC
>TRBJ2-7|TRBV7-9|-|-
CASSHSGGPFSYEQYF
TGTGCCAGCAGCCACTCGGGCGGGCCCTTCTCCTACGAGCAGTACTTC
>TRBJ1-5|TRBV5-4|-|-
CASSLPSNHQPQHF
TGTGCCAGCAGCTTGCCCAGTAATCATCAGCCCCAGCATTTT
>TRBJ2-7|TRBV6-1|TRBD1|once
CASSEETGAFYEQYF
TGTGCCAGCAGTGAGGAGACAGGGGCCTTCTACGAGCAGTACTTC
>TRBJ2-5|TRBV2|TRBD2|once
CASSQETSGGETQYF
TGTGCCAGCAGTCAAGAGACTAGCGGCGGGGAGACCCAGTACTTC
>TRBJ1-3|TRBV10-3|TRBD1|-
CAIGPGTGQASGSGNTIYF
TGTGCCATCGGACCCGGGACAGGGCAGGCTTCGGGTTCTGGAAACACCATATATTTT
>TRBJ1-1|TRBV9|-|-
CASSALARNTEAFF
TGTGCCAGCAGCGCCCTAGCCAGGAACACTGAAGCTTTCTTT
>TRBJ1-1|TRBV10-3|-|few
CAISLGRENTEAFF
TGTGCCATCAGTCTTGGACGGGAGAACACTGAAGCTTTCTTT
>TRBJ2-7|TRBV6-5|TRBD2|once
CASSGSGSSYEQYF
TGTGCCAGCAGCGGTAGCGGGAGCTCCTACGAGCAGTACTTC
>TRBJ1-1|TRBV28|-|-
CASSSVNTEAFF
TGTGCCAGCAGTTCTGTGAACACTGAAGCTTTCTTT
>TRBJ1-2|TRBV10-1|-|-
CASSDSPYGYTF
TGCGCCAGCAGCGACAGCCCCTATGGCTACACCTTC
>TRBJ2-7|TRBV29-1|TRBD2|-
CSVETREGYEQYF
TGCAGCGTGGAGACAAGGGAGGGCTACGAGCAGTACTTC
>TRBJ2-7|TRBV25-1|-|-
CASSARRALESIEEQYF
TGTGCCAGCAGTGCCAGGAGGGCCCTTGAGTCGATAGAGGAGCAGTACTTC
>TRBJ1-2|TRBV5-3|TRBD1|-
CASATGDDGYTF
TGTGCCAGTGCAACAGGGGACGATGGCTACACCTTC
>TRBJ2-5|TRBV6-1|-|-
CASSEGGGGVGETQYF
TGTGCCAGCAGTGAGGGAGGAGGGGGGGTTGGAGAGACCCAGTACTTC
>TRBJ2-7|TRBV28|TRBD1|-
CASSGATGGVEQYF
TGTGCCAGCAGCGGCGCGACAGGGGGGGTCGAGCAGTACTTC
>TRBJ2-5|TRBV4-3|TRBD1|-
CASSRDRGPETQYF
TGCGCCAGCAGCCGTGACAGGGGTCCGGAGACCCAGTACTTC
>TRBJ2-3|TRBV27|TRBD2|few
CASSSRLAGALTDTQYF
TGTGCCAGCAGTTCCAGACTAGCGGGAGCGCTCACAGATACGCAGTATTTT
>TRBJ1-2|TRBV29-1|TRBD1|-
CSVEAAGTGYGYTF
TGCAGCGTTGAAGCGGCCGGGACAGGTTATGGCTACACCTTC
>TRBJ2-2|TRBV9|-|-
CASSPRGTGELFF
TGTGCCAGCAGCCCGCGAGGGACCGGGGAGCTGTTTTTT
>TRBJ1-1|TRBV6-6|TRBD1|-
CASSYEGQLNTEAFF
TGTGCCAGCAGCTACGAGGGACAGCTGAACACTGAAGCTTTCTTT
>TRBJ2-3|TRBV27|TRBD1|-
CASSTRGRADTQYF
TGTGCCAGCAGTACCAGGGGGCGGGCAGATACGCAGTATTTT
>TRBJ1-2|TRBV10-3|TRBD1|-
CAVRGRGSLDYGYTF
TGTGCCGTCAGGGGGAGGGGCAGTCTTGACTATGGCTACACCTTC
>TRBJ2-7|TRBV5-6|-|-
CASSSPGVYEQYF
TGTGCCAGCAGCTCGCCCGGGGTCTACGAGCAGTACTTC
>TRBJ2-3|TRBV7-7|-|-
CASSPGKSTDTQYF
TGTGCTAGCAGCCCGGGGAAAAGCACAGATACGCAGTATTTT
>TRBJ2-7|TRBV5-4|TRBD2|-
CASSLVSGSSYEQYF
TGTGCCAGCAGCTTGGTTAGCGGGAGCTCCTACGAGCAGTACTTC
>TRBJ2-7|TRBV4-1|TRBD2|-
CASSDPATSGSSYEQYF
TGCGCCAGCAGCGATCCGGCTACTAGCGGGAGTTCCTACGAGCAGTACTTC
>TRBJ1-2|TRBV27|-|-
CASSLEGSYGYTF
TGTGCCAGCAGTTTGGAGGGGAGCTATGGCTACACCTTC
>TRBJ2-7|TRBV9|-|-
CASSVAPGNPYEQYF
TGTGCCAGCAGCGTAGCGCCAGGGAACCCTTACGAGCAGTACTTC
>TRBJ1-3|TRBV6-4|TRBD1|-
CASSDRGQDECSGNTIYF
TGTGCCAGCAGTGACAGGGGGCAGGACGAATGCTCTGGAAACACCATATATTTT
>TRBJ2-2|TRBV2|TRBD2|-
CASSAKLAVAGELFF
TGTGCCAGCAGTGCAAAACTAGCGGTCGCCGGGGAGCTGTTTTTT
>TRBJ2-3|TRBV7-9|TRBD2|-
CATYYGGAVDTQYF
TGTGCCACCTACTACGGGGGGGCGGTAGATACGCAGTATTTT
>TRBJ1-5|TRBV30|-|once
CAWSVLGGYSNQPQHF
TGTGCCTGGAGTGTACTCGGCGGTTATAGCAATCAGCCCCAGCATTTT
>TRBJ1-6|TRBV6-1|-|-
CASNHGGLNSPLHF
TGTGCCAGCAATCACGGGGGGCTGAATTCACCCCTCCACTTT
>TRBJ2-1|TRBV6-5|-|once
CASSYASDYRGGEQFF
TGTGCCAGCAGTTATGCCAGCGACTACCGAGGTGGTGAGCAGTTCTTC